This note documents a single T cell receptor (beta chain) sequence. Generated by immunoSEQ multiplex PCR, the TCRdb table keeps only in-frame clones and is missing some. Of more than 110,000 clones detected, about 94% appear once; the ten largest clones hold approximately 1.8%. The source of the sample is a study of cytomegalovirus exposure and HLA in healthy donors. Germline CDR1 reads SGHRS; CDR2 reads YFSETQ. The CDR3 consists of 15 residues. The trim removed 4 bases at V and 4 bases at J, leaving 7 bases unmatched. The specimen sequenced was PBMCs. The clonotype comes from a man between 18 and 35 years old in good health and CMV-seropositive. The rearrangement links TRBV5-1 to TRBJ1-2; TRBD1 aligns across 10 bases. This CDR3 reads CASSLTGTGAYGYTF. CDR3 in DNA: TGCGCCAGCAGCCTAACCGGGACAGGGGCCTATGGCTACACCTTC.